The 15 T cell receptor beta chains presented below share a single source sample, sequenced in a study of identical twins. MiXCR was run by TCRdb on the 5' RACE reads, yielding one entry per CDR3 protein. This sample has 200,000 to 250,000 distinct CDR3 sequences, with approximately 10% found just once. The material sequenced was memory T cells sorted from blood. Source of these receptors: a man in his forties or fifties in good health.

In its sample, this clonotype was seen a few times. J is TRBJ2-7 and V is TRBV6-5; TRBD2 aligns across 9 bases. This CDR3 has 15 amino acids. V gave up 0 bases and J gave up 4 bases; unmatched junction bases: 4. Germline assignment: CDR1 MNHEY and CDR2 SVGAGI. The CDR3 protein is CASSYSASGKYEQYF. The CDR3 nucleotides read TGTGCCAGCAGTTACTCGGCTAGCGGGAAGTACGAGCAGTACTTC.

This clonotype was detected many times. The gene calls are TRBV3-1 and TRBJ2-5; 12 bases are shared with TRBD2. J lost 4 bases, V lost 6 bases, and 6 bases had no gene match. This CDR3 is 15 amino acids long. The germline gives CDR1 LGHDT, CDR2 YNNKEL (reference sequence). The CDR3 loop is CASSDGLAGSETQYF. Written as DNA, the CDR3 is TGTGCCAGCAGTGACGGACTAGCGGGATCAGAGACCCAGTACTTC.

This sequence joins TRBV5-5 and TRBJ1-1, with TRBD1 as a possible D gene (5 bases). The CDR3 consists of 14 residues. Per the germline V gene, CDR1 is SGHKS and CDR2 is YYEKEE (reference sequence). Trimming stripped 3 bases from V and 1 base from J, with 10 bases between. The CDR3 loop is CASSWDGQNTEAFF. The CDR3 coding sequence is TGTGCCAGCAGCTGGGACGGTCAGAACACTGAAGCTTTCTTT.

V is TRBV3-1 and J is TRBJ1-4; no reliable D call. The germline V gene has CDR1 LGHDT and CDR2 YNNKEL (reference sequence). Trimming took off 1 base at V and 7 bases at J, with 13 bases between the two ends. This CDR3 is built from 15 residues. In DNA, the CDR3 is TGTGCCAGCAGCCAAGGTTCCCGGTTCGGTGAAAAACTGTTTTTT. This translates into CASSQGSRFGEKLFF.

Worth noting for this clonotype: The conserved phenylalanine or tryptophan is not found at the CDR3 terminus, so this likely reflects a read error. This sequence joins TRBV7-7 and TRBJ2-7; 9 positions match TRBD1. The CDR3 covers 15 residues. Germline-derived CDR1 and CDR2 are SSHAT and FNYEAQ (reference sequence). CDR3 region: CASSLGPGQGEEQYL. In DNA form, the CDR3 reads TGTGCTAGCAGCTTAGGACCGGGACAGGGTGAAGAGCAGTACCTC.

The table lists this clonotype with many counts. The chain links TRBV29-1 to TRBJ2-3, with a weak D call TRBD2 (6 bases). The V gene's germline CDR1 is SQVTM and CDR2 ANQGSEA. Between the trimmed V and J ends, which lost 6 bases and 3 bases, there was a span of 22 bases. The CDR3 runs 16 residues. In nucleotides, the CDR3 is TGCAGCGTGGGAGGAGGCTCGAACCTTGGGACAGATACGCAGTATTTT. It codes for CSVGGGSNLGTDTQYF.

This clonotype was seen more than once but under ten times. The chain recombines TRBV5-1 with TRBJ2-2; no clear D gene. The CDR3 is 15 residues long. CDR1 and CDR2 from the germline V gene are SGHRS and YFSETQ. The germline V and J ends were trimmed by 1 base and 4 bases, with 11 bases remaining between them. For the CDR3, the DNA is TGCGCCAGCAGCTTGAAAGGCAGTAGCACCGGGGAGCTGTTTTTT. Translating gives CASSLKGSSTGELFF.

The chain uses TRBV4-2 and TRBJ1-1, with 10 bases aligning to TRBD1. The germline CDR1 and CDR2 sequences are LGHNA and YNFKEQ. Unmatched junction bases numbered 6, after V lost 5 bases and J lost 3 bases. The CDR3 is 15 residues long. The CDR3 here is CASSSRTGGDTEAFF. The CDR3 DNA sequence: TGTGCCAGCAGCTCACGGACAGGGGGGGACACTGAAGCTTTCTTT.

This clonotype has at least ten counts. The chain recombines TRBV12-3 or TRBV12-4 with TRBJ2-5, with 7 bases lining up with TRBD2. This CDR3 spans 14 amino acids. Germline trimming cut 3 bases from V and 3 bases from J; bases unmatched to any gene: 4. The CDR3 nucleotides are TGTGCCAGCAGTTTTGGCGGGAGAGAAGAGACCCAGTACTTC. It yields the protein CASSFGGREETQYF.

The sample holds many counts of this clonotype. This chain links TRBV15 with TRBJ2-7; D unresolved. This CDR3 contains 14 residues. The germline V and J ends were trimmed by 0 bases and 3 bases, with 9 bases remaining between them. Germline assignment: CDR1 LNHNV and CDR2 YYDKDF (reference sequence). CDR3 loop: CATSRETTVYEQYF. CDR3 nucleotide sequence: TGTGCCACCAGCAGAGAGACCACTGTCTACGAGCAGTACTTC.

This chain uses TRBV9 with TRBJ2-2; 7 nucleotides agree with TRBD1. The germline V gene has CDR1 SGDLS and CDR2 YYNGEE. The CDR3 contains 14 residues. V gave up 3 bases and J gave up 1 base; unmatched junction bases: 0. The CDR3 nucleotides are TGTGCCAGCAGCGACAGGGGGAACACCGGGGAGCTGTTTTTT. It codes for CASSDRGNTGELFF.

At least ten counts were recorded for this clonotype. The chain is built from TRBV20-1 and TRBJ2-1, with D possibly being TRBD2 (5 bases). V was trimmed by 6 bases and J by 8 bases, leaving 20 bases between them. This CDR3 contains 14 residues. The germline V gene encodes CDR1 DFQATT and CDR2 SNEGSKA (reference sequence). The chain's CDR3 is CSANRGYDRDEQFF. The CDR3 region has the DNA TGCAGTGCCAACCGAGGGTACGATAGAGATGAGCAGTTCTTC.

V is TRBV10-3 and J is TRBJ2-1; 8 positions match TRBD2. The CDR3 length is 15 residues. With 3 bases clipped from V and 0 bases from J, the junction kept 1 base outside the gene matches. Germline assignment: CDR1 ENHRY and CDR2 SYGVKD. The chain's CDR3 is CAISESGGSYNEQFF. CDR3 bases: TGTGCCATCAGTGAAAGCGGGGGCTCCTACAATGAGCAGTTCTTC.

V gene TRBV9 combines with J gene TRBJ2-1; D is perhaps TRBD1 or TRBD2 (5 bases each). This CDR3 spans 14 amino acids. Deletions cut 0 bases from V and 7 bases from J, with 11 bases between. Per the germline V gene, CDR1 is SGDLS and CDR2 is YYNGEE. Here the CDR3 DNA reads TGTGCCAGCAGCGTAGGCCCGAGGGGTAATGAGCAGTTCTTC. It translates to CASSVGPRGNEQFF. Complete variable domain (other parts from reference TRBV9 and TRBJ2-1): DSGVTQTPKHLITATGQRVTLRCSPRSGDLSVYWYQQSLDQGLQFLIQYYNGEERAKGNILERFSAQQFPDLHSELNLSSLELGDSALYFCASSVGPRGNEQFFGPGTRLTVL.

The J gene is TRBJ2-1, the V gene TRBV28, with D possibly being TRBD2 (6 bases). With 2 bases removed from V and 15 bases from J, the gap between germline ends came to 17 bases. Germline values: CDR1 MDHEN, CDR2 SYDVKM. The CDR3 spans 13 residues. CDR3 sequence: CASSLIGGIERFF. The CDR3 region has the DNA TGTGCCAGCAGTTTAATTGGCGGGATTGAGAGGTTCTTC.